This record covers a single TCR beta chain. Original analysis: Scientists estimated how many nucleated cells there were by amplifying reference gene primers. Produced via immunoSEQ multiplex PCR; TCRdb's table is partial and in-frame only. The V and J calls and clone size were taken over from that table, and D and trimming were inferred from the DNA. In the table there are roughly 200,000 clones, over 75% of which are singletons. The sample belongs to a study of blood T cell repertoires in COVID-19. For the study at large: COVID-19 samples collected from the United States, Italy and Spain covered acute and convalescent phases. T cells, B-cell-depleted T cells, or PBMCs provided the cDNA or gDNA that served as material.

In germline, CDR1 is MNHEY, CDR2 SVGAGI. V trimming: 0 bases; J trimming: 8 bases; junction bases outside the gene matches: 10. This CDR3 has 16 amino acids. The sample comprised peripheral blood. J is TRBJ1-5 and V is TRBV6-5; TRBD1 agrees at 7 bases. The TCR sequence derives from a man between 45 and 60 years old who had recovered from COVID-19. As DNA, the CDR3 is TGTGCCAGCAGTTACTCCTCGACAGGGCGATTGGAGCCCCAGCATTTT. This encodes CASSYSSTGRLEPQHF.